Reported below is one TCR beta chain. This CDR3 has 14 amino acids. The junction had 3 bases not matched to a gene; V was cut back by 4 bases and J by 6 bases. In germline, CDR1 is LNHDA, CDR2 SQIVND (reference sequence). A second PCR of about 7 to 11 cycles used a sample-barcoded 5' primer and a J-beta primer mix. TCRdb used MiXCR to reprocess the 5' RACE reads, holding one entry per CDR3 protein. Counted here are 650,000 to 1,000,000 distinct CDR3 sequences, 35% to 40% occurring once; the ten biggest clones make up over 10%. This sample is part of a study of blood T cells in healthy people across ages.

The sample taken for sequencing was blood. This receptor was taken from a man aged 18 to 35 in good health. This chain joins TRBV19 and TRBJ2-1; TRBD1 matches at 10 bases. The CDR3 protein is CASSRGTGVNEQFF. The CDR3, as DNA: TGTGCCAGTAGTAGGGGGACAGGGGTCAATGAGCAGTTCTTC.